This T cell receptor (beta chain) is drawn from a study of T cell responses to AZD1222 COVID-19 vaccine. V lost 5 bases, J lost 0 bases, and 11 bases lay in between. The length of the CDR3 is 15 residues. Germline lookup yields CDR1 LNHDA and CDR2 SQIVND (reference sequence). Study findings and constraints: The CD4 TCRs associated with vaccination extended across spike and predominated at 160-218 and 743-854.

In the case of this clone: The antigen remains unidentified.

Data came from immunoSEQ multiplex PCR; TCRdb stores just in-frame clones and leaves some out. The table has about 180,000 clones, more than 90% seen once. The TCR was taken from an adult in good health. The rearrangement uses TRBV19 and TRBJ1-3; D uncertain. Specimen: peripheral blood, collected on day 0 of AZD1222 vaccination. The CDR3 nucleotides are TGTGCCAGTAGTGTGAGACGGAGCTCTGGAAACACCATATATTTT. Its protein is CASSVRRSSGNTIYF.